The rows below give T cell receptor beta chains drawn from one sample of a study of post-analysis software for immune sequencing data. TCRdb passed the PCR reads through MiXCR, listing each CDR3 protein once. The sample contains roughly 650,000 distinct CDR3 sequences, 59% of which appear only once. Sequenced: blood. These TCRs come from a girl aged 2-10 years with multiple sclerosis. Both conserved end residues are part of each CDR3. Clone size appears in some rows only: once, few, many, or a class for an expanded clone.

clone_size,v_call,j_call,cdr3_aa
NA,TRBV10-3,TRBJ2-3,CAISWGAPGDTQYF
NA,TRBV29-1,TRBJ2-1,CSVAGEQSYNEQFF
NA,TRBV6-5,TRBJ1-2,CASSYREGRFGYTF
NA,TRBV20-1,TRBJ2-1,CSGQGAGGHNEQFF
NA,TRBV7-9,NA,CASSPSQPAYEQYF
few,TRBV29-1,TRBJ1-2,CSVGGEGGMGGYTF
few,TRBV7-7,TRBJ2-3,CAIQFPPDTQYF
NA,TRBV2,TRBJ2-7,CASLFGQGHEQYF
few,TRBV4-1,TRBJ2-1,CASSQENRHNEQFF
few,TRBV27,TRBJ1-6,CASSFSLQTPLHF
NA,TRBV28,TRBJ1-2,CASSLNWEQHGYTF
NA,TRBV25-1,TRBJ2-5,CASSEADRGQETQYF
NA,TRBV6-2/TRBV6-3,TRBJ1-1,CASSYPTAEAFF
NA,TRBV7-9,TRBJ1-2,CASSLDLGGEYGYTF
NA,TRBV7-2,TRBJ2-1,CASSEDVNEQFF
NA,TRBV6-2/TRBV6-3,NA,CASSYPETQYF
NA,TRBV7-2,TRBJ2-5,CASSLVGLAGGQETQYF
NA,TRBV3-1,TRBJ1-2,CASSQEFGDWPGNYGYTF
few,TRBV28,TRBJ2-7,CASSSSLYEQYF
NA,TRBV5-5,TRBJ1-6,CASSREVSPLHF
few,TRBV15,TRBJ2-1,CATSSGTSGRYEQFF
NA,TRBV5-1,TRBJ1-1,CASAYRRNTEAFF
NA,TRBV6-5,TRBJ1-1,CASSYRADRGRSFSTEAFF
NA,TRBV5-6,TRBJ2-7,CASSFLLYEQYF
NA,TRBV5-1,TRBJ2-1,CASSLDAGDYNEQFF
NA,TRBV7-2,TRBJ2-3,CASSLVARAQYF
NA,TRBV7-6,TRBJ2-6,CASSLDSGGGSGANVLTF
few,TRBV10-3,TRBJ2-7,CAISEQADSYYEQYF
few,TRBV18,NA,CASSVQGAETQYF
NA,TRBV4-3,TRBJ1-4,CASSLDRGYEKLFF
NA,TRBV20-1,TRBJ2-2,CSASVAGGPAGELFF